The T cell receptor (beta chain) under discussion was sequenced for a study of PD-1 blockade in classical Hodgkin lymphoma. Generated by immunoSEQ multiplex PCR, the TCRdb table keeps only in-frame clones and is missing some. The table shows 31,000 or so clones, with 85% occurring only once. General study points: CD4+ TCR diversity rose significantly by C4D1, and CD8+ TCR diversity did not. TCR diversity at baseline was reported to be reduced in newly diagnosed patients relative to healthy donors. Complete responders' diversity at baseline resembled that of newly diagnosed patients.

The germline gives CDR1 MDHEN, CDR2 SYDVKM. Trimming at V came to 1 base and at J to 0 bases, leaving 1 base not matched to a gene. The CDR3 totals 15 residues. This clone appeared once. The antigen is undetermined. Each patient relapsed following autologous stem cell transplantation, and prior brentuximab vedotin exposure differed. From thawed PBMCs, CD4+ T cells were purified using magnetic negative selection. This chain uses TRBV28 with TRBJ2-7, with TRBD2 matching 9 bases. The sequencing here drew on CD4+ T cells from blood, taken at baseline. This clonotype was sampled from a human donor with classical Hodgkin lymphoma. The CDR3 coding sequence is TGTGCCAGCAGTTTATTGACTAGCGGCTCCTACGAGCAGTACTTC. Amino acid sequence: CASSLLTSGSYEQYF.